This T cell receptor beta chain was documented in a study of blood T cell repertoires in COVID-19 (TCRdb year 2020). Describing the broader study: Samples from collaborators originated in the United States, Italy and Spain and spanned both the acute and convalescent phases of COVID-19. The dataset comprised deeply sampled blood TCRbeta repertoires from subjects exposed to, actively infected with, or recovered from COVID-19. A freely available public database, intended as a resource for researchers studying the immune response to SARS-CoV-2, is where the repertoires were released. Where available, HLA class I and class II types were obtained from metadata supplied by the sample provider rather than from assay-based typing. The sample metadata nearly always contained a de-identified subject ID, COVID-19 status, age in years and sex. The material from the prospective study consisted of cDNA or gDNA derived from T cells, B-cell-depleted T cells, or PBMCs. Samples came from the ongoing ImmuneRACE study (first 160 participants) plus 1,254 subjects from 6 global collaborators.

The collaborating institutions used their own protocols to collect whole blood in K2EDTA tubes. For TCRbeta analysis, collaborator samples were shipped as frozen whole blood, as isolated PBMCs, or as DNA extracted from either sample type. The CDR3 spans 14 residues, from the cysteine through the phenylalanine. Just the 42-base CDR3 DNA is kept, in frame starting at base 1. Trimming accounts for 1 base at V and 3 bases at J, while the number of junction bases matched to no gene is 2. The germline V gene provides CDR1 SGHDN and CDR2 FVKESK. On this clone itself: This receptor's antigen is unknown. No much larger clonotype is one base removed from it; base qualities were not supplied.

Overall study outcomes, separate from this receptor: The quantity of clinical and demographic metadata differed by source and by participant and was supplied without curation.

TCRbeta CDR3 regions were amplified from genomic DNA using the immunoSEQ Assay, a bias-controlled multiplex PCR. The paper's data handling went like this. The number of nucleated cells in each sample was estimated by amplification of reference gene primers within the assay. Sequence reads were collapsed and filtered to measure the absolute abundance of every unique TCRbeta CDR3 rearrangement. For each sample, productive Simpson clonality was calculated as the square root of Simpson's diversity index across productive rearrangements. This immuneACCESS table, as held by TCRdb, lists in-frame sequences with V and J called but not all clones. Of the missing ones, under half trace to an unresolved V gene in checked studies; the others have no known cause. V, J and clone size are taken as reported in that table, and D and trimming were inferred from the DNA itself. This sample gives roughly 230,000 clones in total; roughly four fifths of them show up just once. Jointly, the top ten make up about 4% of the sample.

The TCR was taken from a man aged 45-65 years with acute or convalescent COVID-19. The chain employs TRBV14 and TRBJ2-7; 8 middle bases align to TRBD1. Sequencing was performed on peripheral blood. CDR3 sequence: CASSQGTGHYEQYF. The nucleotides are TGTGCCAGCAGCCAAGGGACAGGGCACTACGAGCAGTACTTC. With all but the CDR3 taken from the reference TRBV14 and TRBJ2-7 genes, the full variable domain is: EAGVTQFPSHSVIEKGQTVTLRCDPISGHDNLYWYRRVMGKEIKFLLHFVKESKQDESGMPNNRFLAERTGGTYSTLKVQPAELEDSGVYFCASSQGTGHYEQYFGPGTRLTVT.